This TCR beta chain is from a study of cytomegalovirus exposure and HLA in healthy donors. About the research overall: Inside one of the first data releases sat about 85 million unique TCRs taken from HLA-typed donors.

The primer mix had 60 Vbeta and 13 Jbeta primers. Assay: immunoSEQ multiplex PCR; the TCRdb copy retains only in-frame clones and omits some. Here the sample spans approximately 180,000 clones, 82% being singletons. Trimming removed 0 bases at V and 4 bases at J, with 11 bases between. Germline V gene lookup returns CDR1 SEHNR and CDR2 FQNEAQ (reference sequence). The CDR3 sequence is 15 residues long. Study-wide findings and caveats: Further analysis was carried out later, and it showed several of the most significant clusters appearing linked to common viral pathogens.

Points on this clone: Its specificity is unknown.

This TCR was sampled from a young woman in good health and CMV-seronegative. V usage is TRBV7-9 and J usage is TRBJ2-3; TRBD2 might be the D (6 bases). The sequenced sample consisted of PBMCs. CDR3 in amino acids: CASSLAGGRPDTQYF. Here the CDR3 DNA reads TGTGCCAGCAGCTTAGCGGGAGGAAGGCCAGATACGCAGTATTTT.